This T cell receptor (beta chain) was found in a study of blood T cell repertoires in COVID-19. Germline CDR1 and CDR2: SGHDN and FVKESK. Trimming cost V 0 bases and J 5 bases, with 13 bases left between them. The CDR3 length is 15 residues. This table comes from immunoSEQ multiplex PCR, and its TCRdb copy is limited to in-frame clones, with some not included. Of approximately 240,000 clones listed, under 85% are singletons. The clonotype originates from a woman between 35 and 50 years old with active or convalescent COVID-19. The chain couples TRBV14 to TRBJ1-2, with TRBD1 as a possible D gene (5 bases). The sample was peripheral blood. The chain's CDR3 is CASSQDLGGWYGYTF. For the CDR3, the DNA is TGTGCCAGCAGCCAAGATCTCGGGGGGTGGTATGGCTACACCTTC.